The present T cell receptor (beta chain) was sequenced within a study of T-cell reconstitution after alpha-beta-depleted transplantation in children. The study's findings and limits: By about two months after transplant, alpha-beta T cells reportedly arose from several hundred graft clones that had expanded. At day 60, the high TCRbeta diversity found in some patients originated from recipient T cells and thymic progenitors that had survived. T-cell counts and diversity at one year following transplant were attributed mainly to newly produced T cells.

During its preparation, the TCRbeta library received unique molecular identifiers. TCRdb re-called the PCR reads with MiXCR, one entry per CDR3 protein. The table has approximately 110,000 distinct CDR3 sequences, 20% to 25% seen once. Comment on this clonotype: The antigen is not known.

This clonotype originated in a male patient aged 2-9 years who had a stem cell transplant for chronic granulomatous disease, so the T cells may come from the graft donor. The material sequenced was PBMCs, mostly from graft donor cells, taken 180 days after TCRalphabeta/CD19-depleted stem cell transplant.

The CDR3 here is CASSKGTREQYF. The CDR3 nucleotides are TGTGCCAGCAGTAAGGGGACACGGGAGCAGTACTTC. This chain uses TRBV12-3 or TRBV12-4 with TRBJ2-7; a possible D gene is TRBD1 (6 bases). Trimming removed 5 bases from V and 7 bases from J, with 12 bases in between. The CDR3 spans 12 residues.